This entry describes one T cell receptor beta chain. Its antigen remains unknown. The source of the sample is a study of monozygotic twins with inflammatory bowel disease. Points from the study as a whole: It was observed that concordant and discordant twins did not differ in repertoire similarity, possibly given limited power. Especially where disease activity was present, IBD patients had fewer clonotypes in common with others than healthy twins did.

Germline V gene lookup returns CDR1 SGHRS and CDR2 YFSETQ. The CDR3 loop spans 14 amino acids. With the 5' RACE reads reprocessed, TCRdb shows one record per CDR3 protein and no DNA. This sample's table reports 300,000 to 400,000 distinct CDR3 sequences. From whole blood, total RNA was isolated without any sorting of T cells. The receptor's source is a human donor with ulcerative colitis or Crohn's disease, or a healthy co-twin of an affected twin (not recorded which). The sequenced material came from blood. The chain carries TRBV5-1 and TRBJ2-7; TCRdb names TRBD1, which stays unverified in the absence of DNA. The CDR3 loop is CASSPGPLDYEQYF.